The table lists the clone carrying this T cell receptor (beta chain) with many counts. The antigen remains undetermined. It was via CD45RO/CCR7/CD25/CD127/CD95/CD27 that CD4+ naive, central memory, regulatory and stem cell-like memory cells were sorted. Purity exceeding 98% was reached by all sorted populations. Isolated RNA was reverse transcribed in full, so expressed TCRB transcripts were sequenced. Clones were sequenced by immunoSEQ multiplex PCR, and TCRdb holds only the in-frame ones, with some missing. The sample holds about 150,000 clones, about 7.3% seen once. This entry belongs to a study of beta chain features in type 1 diabetes. Study-wide results and caveats: Compared with healthy donors, patients appeared to share more similar naive, central memory and regulatory TCRB repertoires. Type 1 diabetes patients showed fewer insertions and more deletions at VDJ junctions.

The V gene's germline CDR1 is SNHLY and CDR2 FYNNEI. V was cut by 6 bases and J by 1 base, with 12 bases left in between. CDR3 size: 14 residues. The specimen sequenced was central memory CD4+ T cells from blood. The receptor's source is a man between 18 and 35 years old in good health. The chain carries TRBV2 and TRBJ1-1; D may be TRBD1 (6 bases). CDR3 sequence: CASRLRGTNTEAFF. Written as DNA, the CDR3 is TGTGCCAGCAGACTCAGGGGCACGAACACTGAAGCTTTCTTT.